This TCR beta chain was recorded in a study of metastatic and nonmetastatic thyroid tumors. Overall study context: Repertoire comparisons spanned blood and tumor or nodule tissue from malignant and benign thyroid patients. Study outcomes and limitations: Patients with malignant thyroid tumors reportedly had significantly higher TCR beta diversity than those with benign nodules, in blood and tumor.

About this clone itself: What it recognizes is unknown.

Under the authors' procedure: It was from CDR3 differences across clinicopathological groups that a distant-metastasis classifier for papillary thyroid cancer was built. MiXCR was used by TCRdb to re-call the PCR reads. The V and J calls reflect TCRdb's pipeline rather than the authors' work. The sample lists tens of thousands of clones; approximately 17% were seen once. V lost 5 bases and J 3 bases, leaving 11 bases between the germline ends. The CDR3 length is 13 residues. CDR1 and CDR2 from the germline V gene are MDHEN and SYDVKM. Nobody among the patients had been given any treatment before thyroid surgery.

The V call is TRBV28, the J call TRBJ2-7; D is undetermined. The clonotype originates from a male donor with papillary thyroid cancer or a benign thyroid nodule (not recorded which). Some clones in this sample may be carry-over from other donors' samples. The sequenced sample consisted of blood. CDR3 loop: CASSPIGVYEQYF. The CDR3 bases are TGTGCCAGCAGTCCGATCGGTGTCTACGAGCAGTACTTC.